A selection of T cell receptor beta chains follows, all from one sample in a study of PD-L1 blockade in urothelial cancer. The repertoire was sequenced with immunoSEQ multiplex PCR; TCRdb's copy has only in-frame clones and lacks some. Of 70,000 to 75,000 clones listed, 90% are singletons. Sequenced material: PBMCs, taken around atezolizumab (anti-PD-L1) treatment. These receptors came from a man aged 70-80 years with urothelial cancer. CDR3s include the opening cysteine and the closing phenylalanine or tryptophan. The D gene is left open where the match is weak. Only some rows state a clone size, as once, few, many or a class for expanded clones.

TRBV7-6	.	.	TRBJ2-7	TGTGCCAGCACCACCTCAGGCACGACAGCCTACGAGCAGTACTTC	CASTTSGTTAYEQYF
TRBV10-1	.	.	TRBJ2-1	TGCGCCAGCAGTGAGTCAATACCCTTCGGGAATGAGCAGTTCTTC	CASSESIPFGNEQFF
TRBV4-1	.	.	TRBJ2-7	TGCGCCAGCAGCCAAGATCGGGTAAGCTCCTACGAGCAGTACTTC	CASSQDRVSSYEQYF
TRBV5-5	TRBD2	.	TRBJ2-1	TGTGCCAGCAGCTTGGGATCCACTAGCGCTGATGAGCAGTTCTTC	CASSLGSTSADEQFF
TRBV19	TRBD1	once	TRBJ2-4	TGTGCCAGAGTAGCAGGGGGCGAACAGGCCAAAAACATTCAGTACTTC	CARVAGGEQAKNIQYF
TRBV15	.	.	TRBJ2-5	TGTGCCACCAGCAGAGATCAGGGTGGGGAGACCCAGTACTTC	CATSRDQGGETQYF
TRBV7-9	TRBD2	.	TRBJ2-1	TGTGCCAGCGGGCTAGCGGGAGGCAATGAGCAGTTCTTC	CASGLAGGNEQFF
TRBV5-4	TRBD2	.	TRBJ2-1	TGTGCCAGCAGCGGCGGACTAGCGGGAGGGCCTTACAATGAGCAGTTCTTC	CASSGGLAGGPYNEQFF
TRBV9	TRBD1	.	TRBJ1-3	TGTGCCAGCAGCGTACAGGGGGACAGCTCTGGAAACACCATATATTTT	CASSVQGDSSGNTIYF
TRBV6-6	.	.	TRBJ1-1	TGTGCCAGCAGTTACCCACCCTGGACACCCAGTGAAGCTTTCTTT	CASSYPPWTPSEAFF
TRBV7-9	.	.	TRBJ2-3	TGTGCCAGCAGCTTAGGGCAGGGTTTCCGCACAGATACGCAGTATTTT	CASSLGQGFRTDTQYF
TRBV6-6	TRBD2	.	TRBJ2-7	TGTGCCAGCAGTTACCTCAGACTAGCGGACTCCTACGAGCAGTACTTC	CASSYLRLADSYEQYF